These T cell receptor beta chains were read from a single sample in a study of blood T cell repertoires in COVID-19. Clones were sequenced by immunoSEQ multiplex PCR, and TCRdb holds only the in-frame ones, with some missing. The sample has approximately 200,000 clones; 88% are singletons. The specimen sequenced was peripheral blood. Every receptor here comes from a woman aged 25 to 39 with acute or convalescent COVID-19. CDR3s leave out the opening cysteine and the closing phenylalanine or tryptophan. The order of the fields is V gene, CDR3 protein.

>TRBV7-9
ASSLSYPLGEQY
>TRBV28
ASTPIGREQETQY
>TRBV2
ASDSGVDTEAF
>TRBV5-1
ASSFSPGQGPQPQH
>TRBV5-1
ASTSGGSAEGKLF
>TRBV28
ASSLFGGTYTDTQY
>TRBV3-1/TRBV3-2
ASANLDGGSPLH
>TRBV19
ASSIDLDTEAF
>TRBV18
ASSSGFNEKLF
>TRBV7-9
ASSQDISYEQY
>TRBV6-4
ASSNTGNTEAF
>TRBV5-5
ASSFLRTDTNEKLF
>TRBV5-1
ASSFTPTGELYEQY
>TRBV3-1/TRBV3-2
ASSQGENMGSSTDTQY
>TRBV7-9
ASSFSQRGELF
>TRBV28
ASSLIGTYNEQF
>TRBV7-2
ASSLGGTEETQY
>TRBV6-6
ASSYSTGLVDEQF
>TRBV7-9
ASSQGEVIHTDTQY
>TRBV12-5
ASGLASTGREEGYT
>TRBV10-1
ASITKAEEQY
>TRBV6-1
ASSEGGSYNEQF
>TRBV27
ASSVLTGFNSPLH
>TRBV3-1/TRBV3-2
ASSQDRAGEQF
>TRBV7-2
ASSLWGVGYT
>TRBV10-2
ARLAGPL
>TRBV30
AWSGQYYEQY
>TRBV30
ALDRDSYNEQF
>TRBV11-2
ASSLTTRQVLTPNTEAF
>TRBV19
ASSIVIQGNEQF
>TRBV1
TSKCGRANNEQF
>TRBV15
ATSREYVGGLANIQY
>TRBV2
ASSRWHSGNTIY
>TRBV10-3
AISDQAGSQPQH
>TRBV12-5
ASGPLGTLNQPQH
>TRBV4-2
ASSQRGRAPNEQF
>TRBV5-1
ASSSGQVDSPLH
>TRBV18
ASSPLQFSSGNTIY
>TRBV2
ASRQGGSYNEQF
>TRBV9
ASSVGTEAYNEQF
>TRBV27
ASSLGTGGRETQY
>TRBV23-1
ASRSPGGQEQY
>TRBV19
ASGTGDGNTIY
>TRBV29-1
SVGQGNYNEQF
>TRBV5-1
ASSLAGQGSGANVLT
>TRBV10-3
AISESASEQNIQY
>TRBV5-1
ASSPMAGWRYGYT
>TRBV6-5
ASSRTGGHGYT
>TRBV27
ASGMGQGDFQH